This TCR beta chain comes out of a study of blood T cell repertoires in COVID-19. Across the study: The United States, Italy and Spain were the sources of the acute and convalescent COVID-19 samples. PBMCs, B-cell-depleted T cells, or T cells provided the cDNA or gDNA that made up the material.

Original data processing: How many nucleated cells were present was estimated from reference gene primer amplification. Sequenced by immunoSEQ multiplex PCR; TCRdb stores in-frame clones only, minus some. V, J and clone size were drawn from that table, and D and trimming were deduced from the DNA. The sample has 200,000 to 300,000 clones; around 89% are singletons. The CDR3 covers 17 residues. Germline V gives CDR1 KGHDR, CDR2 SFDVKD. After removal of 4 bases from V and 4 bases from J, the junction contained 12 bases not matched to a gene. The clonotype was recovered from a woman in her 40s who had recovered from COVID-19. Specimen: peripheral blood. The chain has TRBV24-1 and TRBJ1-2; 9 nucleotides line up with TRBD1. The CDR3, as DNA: TGTGCCACCAGTGACTCTGGGACAGGGAGGAGTGGCTATGGCTACACCTTC. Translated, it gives CATSDSGTGRSGYGYTF.